These T cell receptor beta chains were read from a single sample in a study of shared clonotypes between healthy human individuals. The data were produced by immunoSEQ multiplex PCR, yet TCRdb's version contains in-frame clones alone and is incomplete. The table has about 1,500,000 clones, about 96% seen once; the top ten hold about 1%. Source material: naive CD4+ T cells sorted from blood. The receptors were gathered from a man aged 25-45 years in good health. CDR3s include the opening cysteine and the closing phenylalanine or tryptophan. D genes are given only for firm matches. Clone size is shown for a subset of rows, as once, few, many or a class of expanded clone.

>TRBJ2-7|TRBD1|TRBV5-1|-
CASSPADRDPYEQYF
TGCGCCAGCAGCCCGGCCGACAGGGACCCCTACGAGCAGTACTTC
>TRBJ2-5|-|TRBV4-1|-
CASSQVGALGTQYF
TGCGCCAGCAGCCAAGTTGGGGCACTGGGGACCCAGTACTTC
>TRBJ2-7|TRBD2|TRBV28|-
CASSLAGVYYEQYF
TGTGCCAGCAGTTTAGCGGGGGTCTACTACGAGCAGTACTTC
>TRBJ2-7|-|TRBV7-8|-
CASSLGSSGWDEQYF
TGTGCCAGCAGCTTAGGTTCGTCAGGGTGGGACGAGCAGTACTTC
>TRBJ1-5|-|TRBV11-2|once
CASSLSAPSNQPQHF
TGTGCCAGCAGCTTATCTGCACCTAGCAATCAGCCCCAGCATTTT
>TRBJ2-3|-|TRBV5-1|-
CASSLDFGADTQYF
TGCGCCAGCAGCTTGGATTTTGGAGCAGATACGCAGTATTTT
>TRBJ2-7|TRBD1|TRBV5-1|-
CASSLRDRAHEQYF
TGCGCCAGCAGCTTAAGGGACAGGGCCCACGAGCAGTACTTC
>TRBJ1-2|-|TRBV6-6|-
CASSYVDYGYTF
TGTGCCAGCAGTTATGTTGACTATGGCTACACCTTC
>TRBJ2-5|TRBD1|TRBV5-8|-
CASRRPGQGAFETQYF
TGTGCCAGCAGGCGACCGGGACAGGGGGCATTCGAGACCCAGTACTTC
>TRBJ1-4|-|TRBV14|-
CASSQGGAYEKLFF
TGTGCCAGCAGCCAAGGGGGGGCGTATGAAAAACTGTTTTTT
>TRBJ2-2|-|TRBV7-2|-
CASSFHPLATGELFF
TGTGCCAGCAGCTTTCACCCTCTGGCGACCGGGGAGCTGTTTTTT
>TRBJ1-3|TRBD1|TRBV6-5|-
CASSRRQGPGNTIYF
TGTGCCAGCAGCCGGCGACAGGGCCCTGGAAACACCATATATTTT
>TRBJ2-5|-|TRBV7-8|-
CASSLLDQSSTQYF
TGTGCCAGCAGCTTACTAGACCAGTCGTCGACCCAGTACTTC
>TRBJ2-5|TRBD2|TRBV11-2|-
CASSAEPGGVELETQYF
TGTGCCAGCAGCGCGGAGCCGGGGGGTGTCGAGTTAGAGACCCAGTACTTC
>TRBJ2-5|-|TRBV9|-
CASSVVATQETQYF
TGTGCCAGCAGCGTAGTGGCAACCCAAGAGACCCAGTACTTC
>TRBJ2-1|TRBD2|TRBV5-1|-
CASSLVAGVGYNEQFF
TGCGCCAGCAGCCTTGTAGCGGGAGTTGGGTACAATGAGCAGTTCTTC
>TRBJ1-4|-|TRBV5-1|-
CASSLASATNEKLFF
TGCGCCAGCAGCTTGGCCTCTGCAACTAATGAAAAACTGTTTTTT
>TRBJ2-1|TRBD2|TRBV9|-
CASSVAGSGTTYYEQFF
TGTGCCAGCAGCGTAGCAGGTTCTGGGACTACGTACTATGAGCAGTTCTTC
>TRBJ1-1|-|TRBV2|-
CASSDRENTEAFF
TGTGCCAGCAGTGATCGGGAGAACACTGAAGCTTTCTTT
>TRBJ1-5|-|TRBV2|-
CASRQDTYSNQPQHF
TGTGCCAGCAGGCAGGACACCTATAGCAATCAGCCCCAGCATTTT
>TRBJ2-7|-|TRBV5-5|-
CASSLLGSAYEQYF
TGTGCCAGCAGCTTGCTGGGGTCAGCCTACGAGCAGTACTTC
>TRBJ1-4|-|TRBV29-1|-
CSVNQALNEKLFF
TGCAGCGTTAACCAGGCACTTAATGAAAAACTGTTTTTT
>TRBJ2-1|-|TRBV15|-
CATSRVSGTYNEQFF
TGTGCCACCAGCAGAGTATCAGGAACCTACAATGAGCAGTTCTTC
>TRBJ2-2|-|TRBV7-2|-
CASSFGLHTGELFF
TGTGCCAGCAGCTTCGGACTGCACACCGGGGAGCTGTTTTTT
>TRBJ1-1|-|TRBV10-1|-
CASSAGYTEAFF
TGCGCCAGCAGTGCAGGGTACACTGAAGCTTTCTTT
>TRBJ1-4|-|TRBV18|-
CASSPDRSTNEKLFF
TGTGCCAGCTCACCGGACAGATCAACTAATGAAAAACTGTTTTTT
>TRBJ1-1|-|TRBV6-6|-
CASLRETNTEAFF
TGTGCCAGCCTTAGAGAGACGAACACTGAAGCTTTCTTT
>TRBJ1-5|-|TRBV19|-
CASSKPTGIDQPQHF
TGTGCCAGTAGTAAACCAACAGGGATAGATCAGCCCCAGCATTTT
>TRBJ1-1|-|TRBV7-9|-
CASSLAVANTEAFF
TGTGCCAGCAGCTTAGCAGTCGCGAACACTGAAGCTTTCTTT
>TRBJ1-1|TRBD1|TRBV7-8|-
CASSSTGGVTEAFF
TGTGCCAGCAGCTCGACAGGGGGCGTTACTGAAGCTTTCTTT
>TRBJ2-7|-|TRBV15|-
CATSRQGTYEQYF
TGTGCCACCAGCAGACAGGGGACCTACGAGCAGTACTTC
>TRBJ1-2|-|TRBV28|-
CASSPDFYGYTF
TGTGCCAGCAGCCCGGATTTCTATGGCTACACCTTC
>TRBJ2-7|-|TRBV5-6|-
CASSLGHRVVNEQYF
TGTGCCAGCAGCTTAGGGCACAGGGTGGTGAACGAGCAGTACTTC
>TRBJ2-5|-|TRBV7-8|-
CAKARGGSQETQYF
TGTGCCAAAGCTAGGGGCGGGTCTCAAGAGACCCAGTACTTC
>TRBJ2-3|-|TRBV6-5|-
CASRNSGEPDTQYF
TGTGCCAGCAGGAACTCAGGGGAGCCAGATACGCAGTATTTT
>TRBJ2-3|-|TRBV28|-
CASSPPGAAQNTDTQYF
TGTGCCAGCAGCCCCCCAGGGGCGGCACAAAACACAGATACGCAGTATTTT
>TRBJ2-2|TRBD1|TRBV4-3|-
CASSHRQGTITGELFF
TGCGCCAGCAGCCACCGACAGGGGACGATCACCGGGGAGCTGTTTTTT
>TRBJ2-2|-|TRBV5-1|once
CASSTGQRARELFF
TGCGCCAGCAGCACGGGACAGCGGGCAAGGGAGCTGTTTTTT
>TRBJ2-7|-|TRBV6-1|-
CASSSRMGGPYEQYF
TGTGCCAGCAGCTCCCGGATGGGAGGCCCCTACGAGCAGTACTTC
>TRBJ2-1|TRBD2|TRBV7-9|once
CASSLGGLAGDYNEQFF
TGTGCCAGCAGCCTAGGTGGACTAGCGGGAGACTACAATGAGCAGTTCTTC
>TRBJ2-5|-|TRBV5-1|once
CASSPTPAQETQYF
TGCGCCAGCAGCCCGACCCCGGCGCAAGAGACCCAGTACTTC
>TRBJ2-1|TRBD2|TRBV19|-
CASSKAGEGFEQFF
TGTGCCAGTAGTAAAGCGGGAGAGGGGTTTGAGCAGTTCTTC
>TRBJ2-1|-|TRBV14|-
CASSHLSLDYNEQFF
TGTGCCAGCAGCCATCTAAGCTTAGACTACAATGAGCAGTTCTTC
>TRBJ2-5|TRBD1|TRBV5-4|-
CASSRETGGMSETQYF
TGTGCCAGCAGCCGCGAGACAGGGGGTATGTCGGAGACCCAGTACTTC
>TRBJ2-7|-|TRBV12-1|-
CASSFLTGTGNSGQYF
TGTGCCAGCAGCTTCCTTACCGGGACAGGGAACTCCGGGCAGTACTTC
>TRBJ1-1|-|TRBV4-3|once
CASSQERAGTTFEAFF
TGCGCCAGCAGCCAAGAGAGGGCAGGGACTACATTCGAAGCTTTCTTT
>TRBJ2-2|-|TRBV5-1|once
CASSLVSTGELFF
TGCGCCAGCAGCTTGGTGTCGACCGGGGAGCTGTTTTTT
>TRBJ2-5|TRBD2|TRBV10-1|-
CASSEPGTSGSGETQYF
TGCGCCAGCAGTGAGCCCGGGACTAGCGGGAGTGGTGAGACCCAGTACTTC
>TRBJ2-7|TRBD1|TRBV28|-
CASSRDRRIREQYF
TGTGCCAGCAGTCGGGACAGGAGGATACGCGAGCAGTACTTC
>TRBJ2-5|TRBD1|TRBV29-1|-
CSVDCTTGCETQYF
TGCAGCGTTGATTGCACGACAGGGTGTGAGACCCAGTACTTC
>TRBJ2-7|TRBD1|TRBV6-5|-
CASSSQTGGYEQYF
TGTGCCAGCAGTTCACAGACAGGGGGCTACGAGCAGTACTTC
>TRBJ2-1|TRBD2|TRBV7-3|-
CASSLLAEGNEQFF
TGTGCCAGCAGCTTACTAGCGGAGGGGAATGAGCAGTTCTTC
>TRBJ2-1|TRBD2|TRBV18|-
CASSPVAGPTNEQFF
TGTGCCAGCTCACCAGTAGCGGGTCCCACCAATGAGCAGTTCTTC
>TRBJ2-7|TRBD1|TRBV11-3|-
CASSLSAGGIYEQYF
TGTGCCAGCAGCTTATCGGCAGGGGGTATCTACGAGCAGTACTTC
>TRBJ1-2|-|TRBV9|-
CASSPGPGGYTF
TGTGCCAGCAGCCCAGGCCCCGGAGGCTACACCTTC
>TRBJ1-4|-|TRBV19|-
CASSIWATNEKLFF
TGTGCCAGTAGTATCTGGGCAACTAATGAAAAACTGTTTTTT
>TRBJ1-4|-|TRBV5-1|-
CASSLGQMVNEKLFF
TGCGCCAGCAGCTTGGGCCAGATGGTGAATGAAAAACTGTTTTTT